This is a list of T cell receptor beta chains from one sample in a study of blood T cell repertoires in COVID-19. This table comes from immunoSEQ multiplex PCR, and its TCRdb copy is limited to in-frame clones, with some not included. The sample has under 350,000 clones; over 75% are singletons. Specimen: PBMCs or T cells enriched from blood (not recorded which). Every receptor here comes from a man aged 30 to 45 who had recovered from COVID-19. CDR3s include the opening cysteine and the closing phenylalanine or tryptophan. D genes are given only for firm matches. Clone sizes are given selectively: once, few, many, or a class where the clone is expanded.

v_call	clone_size	d_call	j_call	cdr3_aa	cdr3_nt
TRBV4-2	once	TRBD2	TRBJ2-2	CASSQWGQLAGGGTGELFF	TGTGCCAGCAGCCAATGGGGTCAACTAGCGGGAGGGGGCACCGGGGAGCTGTTTTTT
TRBV7-2	-	TRBD1	TRBJ2-2	CASSFRQGSTGELFF	TGTGCCAGCAGCTTCCGACAGGGGAGCACCGGGGAGCTGTTTTTT
TRBV7-2	-	TRBD2	TRBJ2-2	CASSRGGANTGELFF	TGTGCCAGCAGTCGCGGGGGGGCGAACACCGGGGAGCTGTTTTTT
TRBV5-5	-	-	TRBJ2-1	CASSLQETPSFF	TGTGCCAGCAGCTTACAGGAGACTCCCTCGTTCTTC
TRBV5-8	-	TRBD1	TRBJ2-7	CASSLVGQPTYEQYF	TGTGCCAGCAGCTTGGTGGGACAGCCTACCTACGAGCAGTACTTC
TRBV4-1	-	-	TRBJ1-5	CASSQGEAINQPQHF	TGCGCCAGCAGCCAAGGAGAGGCGATCAATCAGCCCCAGCATTTT
TRBV7-6	-	TRBD1	TRBJ1-1	CASSLVDREVGAFF	TGTGCCAGCAGCTTAGTAGACAGGGAGGTCGGAGCTTTCTTT
TRBV5-1	-	-	TRBJ2-3	CASSPGGTDTQYF	TGCGCCAGCAGCCCCGGGGGTACAGATACGCAGTATTTT
TRBV29-1	-	-	TRBJ2-3	CSVERPRTDTQYF	TGCAGCGTTGAGCGGCCCCGGACAGATACGCAGTATTTT
TRBV18	-	TRBD2	TRBJ2-7	CASSPRRGGGPEQYF	TGTGCCAGCTCACCACGTCGGGGGGGTGGACCCGAGCAGTACTTC
TRBV29-1	-	-	TRBJ2-1	CSVTRDSPYNEQFF	TGCAGCGTCACACGGGACTCCCCCTACAATGAGCAGTTCTTC
TRBV19	-	TRBD1	TRBJ1-2	CASSRDRSNYGYTF	TGTGCCAGTAGTCGGGACAGGAGTAACTATGGCTACACCTTC
TRBV9	-	TRBD2	TRBJ2-1	CASSLGLAEQFF	TGTGCCAGCAGCCTCGGACTAGCGGAGCAGTTCTTC
TRBV12-3/TRBV12-4	once	TRBD2	TRBJ2-1	CASCREGGLAQFF	TGTGCCAGCTGTCGCGAAGGTGGACTAGCGCAGTTCTTC
TRBV28	once	TRBD1	TRBJ1-4	CASSLPGTGSEKLFF	TGTGCCAGCAGTTTGCCCGGGACAGGGAGTGAAAAACTGTTTTTT
TRBV3-1/TRBV3-2	once	-	TRBJ1-5	CASGIGQLTQPQHF	TGTGCCAGCGGAATAGGACAATTGACTCAGCCCCAGCATTTT
TRBV11-2	-	-	TRBJ1-1	CASSMRVDTEAFF	TGTGCCAGCAGTATGAGGGTGGACACTGAAGCTTTCTTT
TRBV7-2	-	-	TRBJ1-2	CASSFTGTGYGYTF	TGTGCCAGCAGCTTTACAGGGACGGGCTATGGCTACACCTTC
TRBV24-1	-	TRBD1	TRBJ1-2	CATSDPRTGDYGYTF	TGTGCCACCAGTGACCCTCGGACAGGGGACTATGGCTACACCTTC
TRBV5-4	-	TRBD1	TRBJ2-7	CASSGGGTGGYEQYF	TGTGCCAGCAGCGGGGGAGGGACAGGGGGTTACGAGCAGTACTTC
TRBV3-1/TRBV3-2	-	-	TRBJ2-7	CASSQTQGRYEQYF	TGTGCCAGCAGCCAAACTCAGGGTCGATACGAGCAGTACTTC
TRBV4-2	once	TRBD1	TRBJ1-1	CASSQGQSGQGNTEAFF	TGTGCCAGCAGCCAAGGTCAGTCGGGACAGGGGAACACTGAAGCTTTCTTT
TRBV30	-	-	TRBJ1-5	CAWSGGDHSNQPQHF	TGTGCCTGGAGTGGGGGGGATCATAGCAATCAGCCCCAGCATTTT
TRBV18	-	-	TRBJ1-4	CASSLGQMRANEKLFF	TGTGCCAGCTCTCTTGGACAGATGAGAGCTAATGAAAAACTGTTTTTT
TRBV7-9	-	-	TRBJ2-5	CASSGIQGPPETQYF	TGTGCCAGCAGCGGGATACAGGGCCCTCCAGAGACCCAGTACTTC
TRBV6-5	-	-	TRBJ1-1	CASSYASGMNTEAFF	TGTGCCAGCAGTTACGCATCAGGGATGAACACTGAAGCTTTCTTT
TRBV5-1	-	-	TRBJ1-5	CASSLEAGQPQHF	TGCGCCAGCAGCTTGGAGGCAGGCCAGCCCCAGCATTTT
TRBV3-1/TRBV3-2	-	TRBD1	TRBJ1-2	CASSTRDSIFNYGYTF	TGTGCCAGCAGCACCCGGGACAGTATCTTTAACTATGGCTACACCTTC
TRBV27	-	TRBD2	TRBJ2-1	CASSLSPSGGLNEQFF	TGTGCCAGCAGTTTATCTCCTAGCGGGGGGCTCAATGAGCAGTTCTTC
TRBV5-1	-	-	TRBJ1-1	CASSSTVADTEAFF	TGCGCCAGCAGCTCGACAGTAGCGGACACTGAAGCTTTCTTT
TRBV28	-	-	TRBJ1-2	CASSGGNRVPAGYTF	TGTGCCAGCAGTGGGGGAAACAGGGTCCCGGCTGGCTACACCTTC
TRBV15	-	-	TRBJ2-7	CATSRDGPTKRGIYEQYF	TGTGCCACCAGCAGAGATGGCCCAACGAAGAGGGGGATCTACGAGCAGTACTTC
TRBV19	-	-	TRBJ2-2	CASRQGSNTGELFF	TGTGCCAGTCGTCAGGGTTCGAACACCGGGGAGCTGTTTTTT